The T cell receptor (beta chain) described here comes from a study of blood T cell repertoires in COVID-19. Study-wide context: The cDNA or gDNA used as material had been derived from T cells, B-cell-depleted T cells, or PBMCs.

Participant ages covered about 18 to 89 years across around 25 US areas. Each recovered donor of Cohort 3 presented with two negative PCRs, clearance, or symptom resolution. V shed 0 bases and J shed 0 bases, with 18 bases lying between them. The CDR3 has 18 amino acids. Germline CDR1 SGHRS, CDR2 YFSETQ. In the original processing: Amplification of reference gene primers provided the estimated nucleated cell counts. Some clones are missing from TCRdb's copy, which holds only in-frame ones; the method was immunoSEQ multiplex PCR. That table furnishes V, J and clone size, whereas the DNA furnished D and trimming. The table has roughly 290,000 clones, 80% to 90% seen once.

The TCR originated in a woman between 25 and 40 years old who had recovered from COVID-19. This chain joins TRBV5-1 and TRBJ1-2; D remains ambiguous. The sequencing sample was made of PBMCs or T cells enriched from blood (not recorded which). The CDR3 nucleotides read TGCGCCAGCAGCTTGGCGTTGGGATCTGTGGGAGCTAACTATGGCTACACCTTC. Encoded protein: CASSLALGSVGANYGYTF.